Detailed here is one TCR beta chain. Its cognate antigen has yet to be identified. No much larger clonotype is one base removed from it; base qualities were not supplied. In total, approximately 610 healthy bone marrow donors made up the cohort. All cohort members were sampled while nominally healthy, although unrecorded immune exposures were likely present. The donor was CMV seropositive and belonged to the group of some 290 seropositive cohort members. Every donor gave a peripheral blood sample, and the peripheral blood mononuclear cells from that sample were used for TCR beta sequencing. The Qiagen DNeasy Blood Extraction Kit was used to extract genomic DNA from the blood cell samples. According to the germline V gene (reference sequence), CDR1 reads LNHDA and CDR2 reads SQIVND. The V and J ends are trimmed by 5 bases and 3 bases, leaving 13 bases between them. From its cysteine to its phenylalanine, the CDR3 spans 14 amino acids. The DNA shown is the 42-base CDR3, in frame from base 1.

The entry originates in a study of cytomegalovirus exposure and HLA in healthy donors (dated by TCRdb to 2015 to 2018). For the study in its entirety: In an earlier analysis of some 610 of the donors, approximately 260 Gb of sequence data and about 110 million unique TCR beta sequences from 180 million or so T cells were reported. An early release covering 500 to 750 HLA-typed donors comprised roughly 300 gigabases of sequencing data and approximately 80 million unique TCR sequences. Of the approximately 400 genotyped donors, over 70% fell in the genetic ancestry cluster associated with self-reported Caucasian donors. The aim of the study was to test whether cataloging public T cell receptors could identify signatures of past pathogen exposure. Using immunosequencing, the study profiled T cell repertoires from about 650 subjects and related those repertoires to cytomegalovirus serostatus. Along with the approximately 700-subject first cohort, a separate validation cohort of over a hundred different subjects was used. To predict cytomegalovirus infection status, the study brought together high-throughput TCR immunosequencing, statistical association of individual TCRs with disease status, and machine learning. A later analysis re-analyzed previously published TCR beta repertoires from 666 donors and added high-resolution HLA genotyping to study TCR occurrence patterns. The later analysis used no new phenotypic data to find candidate immune exposures, relying instead on TCR beta sequences and their occurrence across donors. An earlier analysis of around 640 of the donors used high-throughput TCR beta sequencing to judge whether each TCR beta V gene segment behaved as functional or pseudogenic. Alongside the repertoire data, information on donor age, sex, ethnicity and CMV serostatus was compiled. Genome-wide SNP genotypes for about 60% of the roughly 700 donors were used in a later genetic analysis, which treated that subset as a discovery cohort. Every discovery cohort repertoire had been produced on one sequencing platform. Class I and class II HLA loci were covered by the typing at four-digit resolution. Typing coverage differed by locus: A, B, C, DRB1 and DQB1 were typed in roughly 620-640 donors, DQA1 in about 500, DPA1 in some 570, and DPB1 in roughly 470. A handful of DR-DQ haplotypes were handled as single units for association and clustering because linkage in the cohort was strong. On average, about 240,000 unique TCR beta nucleotide sequences were sequenced per donor among about 400 genotyped donors of the cohort, with 15% to 20% of those sequences being non-productive.

Overall study results and their limits: This cohort had only TCR beta chains sequenced, and the lack of alpha or paired-chain data limited which features could be detected. In a later analysis, 16,951 TCR beta sequences were associated with specific HLA alleles at a false discovery rate of 0.05. Sequencing depth was assumed to be roughly uniform across donors in the presence/absence analyses, though that assumption may not hold. The sequencing pipeline was judged likely to have produced a cluster of highly shared sequence variants as a technical artifact. A later analysis reported that several top co-occurrence clusters appeared linked to parvovirus B19, influenza, CMV and Epstein-Barr virus. When HLA alleles, especially DR and DQ, strongly co-occurred, TCR associations were difficult to assign to individual alleles. An association between a missense DCLRE1C variant and V-gene and J-gene trimming of TCR beta chains was found in a later genetic analysis and replicated in an independent cohort. In a later analysis, the rate of TCR association differed among HLA loci, with DRB1 alleles having the most associated TCRs and HLA-C alleles having the fewest. In a later analysis, most CMV-associated TCR beta chains were found to appear HLA-restricted, with HLA associations seemingly driven largely by CMV exposure. Most TCR sequences were observed very rarely across donors, whereas some public TCRs were present in many individuals. Three of the identified cytomegalovirus-associated TCR beta chains were confirmed in vitro to be specific for cytomegalovirus antigens. Because counts were too low, seventeen rarely observed V segments, including chromosome 9 orphons, were excluded from the earlier analysis of under 650 of the donors. In a later genetic analysis, fewer N-insertions in productive TCRs were reported among donors in an Asian-associated ancestry cluster than the 666-donor mean. The study listed approximately 150 TCR beta chains as associated with cytomegalovirus. The authors suggested that the approach could potentially be generalized to other disease states and immunological phenotypes. A further reported finding was that TCR beta sequences accurately predicted the HLA-A and HLA-B alleles for most subjects in the first cohort. In a later analysis, HLA-associated TCR beta chains were found to be more clonally expanded and to have lower generation probabilities than equally common non-associated chains. Because some donors lacked HLA typing at each locus, the association tests relied only on the typed subset. Some IMGT-functional V segments, including TRBV6-2 and TRBV6-3, could not be distinguished by the 87-base-pair reads and were therefore excluded. Broadly in line with IMGT annotations, most TCR beta V segments showed up in productive rearrangements about 87% or about 30% of the time in an earlier analysis of roughly 590 of the donors. Immune exposure information for the cohort was limited to CMV serostatus. Linkage disequilibrium might explain the correlated functional status among segregating V segments, but an unknown experimental factor could not be ruled out. The classifier was reported to diagnose cytomegalovirus status with high specificity and sensitivity in both the original and validation cohorts.

Library generation was performed with the immunoSEQ multiplex PCR assay. For the multiplex PCR, a mixture combining 60 forward primers for TCR Vbeta segments and 13 reverse primers for TCR Jbeta segments was used. Amplification of the CDR3 region of rearranged TCR beta genes was performed with a multiplex PCR assay on genomic DNA. Amplified TCR beta libraries were sequenced as 87-base-pair reads on the Illumina HiSeq System. The study's own analysis went as follows. Across the roughly 700 repertoires, a later analysis counted tens of millions of unique TCR beta chains, roughly 11 million of which were shared by at least two donors. A nearest-neighbor algorithm error-corrected the raw reads and collapsed the reads into unique sequences, merging closely related sequences to remove PCR and sequencing errors. Alignment of CDR3 sequences to IMGT reference sequences was used to assign V, D and J gene segments. For a sequence to be retained, a match of at least six nucleotides to both a V gene segment and a J gene segment was required. A rearrangement was called productive if the CDR3 had no stop codons and remained in frame with V and J, and every other rearrangement was called non-productive. CDR3 was defined by IMGT convention, running from the second conserved V-encoded cysteine to the conserved J-encoded phenylalanine. The earlier analysis of about 640 of the donors excluded any sequence lacking an unambiguous match to a single V gene segment. In an earlier analysis of 587 of the donors, V segments were called functional above 56.7% productive rearrangements and were called segregating when the between-donor standard deviation exceeded 5%. A statistical classification framework was built to diagnose cytomegalovirus status from the catalog of TCR beta chain sequences. A later analysis assigned V and J genes by comparing TCR nucleotide sequences with IMGT/GENE-DB human TR gene sequences. In a later analysis, CDR3 sequences and most-parsimonious VDJ recombination scenarios were assigned using the TCRdist pipeline. A later analysis defined each TCR beta chain by its CDR3 amino acid sequence plus V-gene family, and excluded reads lacking a unique V-gene family. As a way to deal with suspected cross-contamination and a sequencing artifact, a later analysis dropped 500 to 700 nucleotide sequences that were highly shared and had low generation probability. A later analysis calculated a clonal expansion index for each public chain from normalized within-repertoire ranks of inferred template counts. A later analysis computed generation probabilities with a VDJ recombination model fitted to out-of-frame rearrangements, and checked the results against IGoR. Hypergeometric tests were used in a later analysis to score TCR-TCR, TCR-HLA and TCR-CMV co-occurrence, with a repertoire-size bias correction applied to the TCR pairs. A later analysis estimated false discovery rates by permuting HLA or CMV assignments 20 times. In a later analysis, co-occurring TCRs were grouped using DBSCAN, and TCRdist sequence similarity was added for clustering within HLA-allele-positive subsets. Repertoires with fewer than 30,000 or more than 120,000 public chains were left out of co-occurrence clustering, as were four to six repertoires with anomalous nucleotide sharing. In its TCRdb copy, this immuneACCESS table keeps in-frame sequences only and misses some clones. Where compared with another copy, unresolved V genes explain less than half of these, and the others have no known cause. The D gene and trimming were derived from the DNA, and the V and J assignments and clone size from that table. This sample has about 140,000 clones in its table, and around 80% of those were observed once. The ten largest clones take up approximately 1.5% of the sample.

Rearrangement joined TRBV19 to TRBJ1-1, with no confident D gene call. The sample taken for sequencing was PBMCs. This TCR derives from a man in his thirties or forties in good health and CMV-seropositive. The nucleotides are TGTGCCAGTAGTCTCCTTGGGCACGACACTGAAGCTTTCTTT. Its coded protein is CASSLLGHDTEAFF.